The T cell receptor (beta chain) described here comes from a study of shared T cell receptors in the human thymus. The CDR3 is made up of 15 amino acids. In germline, CDR1 is SGHRS, CDR2 YFSETQ. Trimming at V came to 4 bases and at J to 1 base, leaving 5 bases not matched to a gene. The repertoire was sequenced with immunoSEQ multiplex PCR; TCRdb's copy has only in-frame clones and lacks some. Of approximately 400,000 clones in the sample, approximately 95% are singletons; the top ten hold approximately 0.02%. The sample taken for sequencing was thymocytes. This clonotype originated in a human donor. The rearrangement links TRBV5-1 to TRBJ2-3; 8 bases match TRBD2. CDR3 amino acids: CASSGTRLRTDTQYF. The CDR3 DNA follows: TGCGCCAGCAGCGGGACTAGGCTGCGCACAGATACGCAGTATTTT. Using reference TRBV5-1 and TRBJ2-3 for the parts outside the CDR3, the full variable domain is KAGVTQTPRYLIKTRGQQVTLSCSPISGHRSVSWYQQTPGQGLQFLFEYFSETQRNKGNFPGRFSGRQFSNSRSEMNVSTLELGDSALYLCASSGTRLRTDTQYFGPGTRLTVL.